The clone carrying this TCR beta chain was detected only once. Its specificity is unknown. The entry originates in a study of identifying expanded T cells in peripheral blood. Study-level results: Approximately 2-week clone count variance significantly increased as total template count grew. Technical replicates showed around 1.2 changed clones; approximately 2 weeks roughly 16; four weeks 19.

CDR3 size: 15 residues. Trimming left V 4 bases short and J 2 bases short, with 14 bases between. Germline assignment: CDR1 SGHAT and CDR2 FQDESV (reference sequence). No infections or other immune events were documented during collection. Assay used: immunoSEQ multiplex PCR; TCRdb lists only in-frame clones, some missing. The sample shows about 110,000 clones, about 89% of them seen only once. Material: blood. The chain recombines TRBV11-1 with TRBJ1-2; tentatively, D is TRBD1 (6 bases). The origin of this receptor is a person aged 18-70 years in good health. The CDR3 protein is CASSSWTDANYGYTF. DNA of the CDR3: TGTGCCAGCAGCTCTTGGACAGACGCGAACTATGGCTACACCTTC.